The 4 T cell receptor beta chains listed next were all sequenced from one sample in a study of early T cells in non-severe SARS-CoV-2 infection. TCRdb re-called the 5' RACE reads with MiXCR, one entry per CDR3 protein. This sample has approximately 74,000 distinct CDR3 sequences, with 11% to 15% found just once. Sequencing was carried out using whole blood. The receptors come from an adult who was a healthcare worker with PCR-confirmed SARS-CoV-2 infection or an uninfected control (not recorded which).

This clonotype has more than one count but fewer than ten. The CDR3, as DNA: TGTGCCAGTAGTCTTAGCCAGGGGGCTAGCTCCTACGAGCAGTACTTC. Its translation is CASSLSQGASSYEQYF. J is TRBJ2-7 and V is TRBV19; 8 nucleotides agree with TRBD1. Germline V gene lookup returns CDR1 LNHDA and CDR2 SQIVND (reference sequence). The CDR3 sequence is 16 residues long. J was trimmed by 0 bases and V by 5 bases; bases with no gene match: 9.

The J gene is TRBJ2-5, the V gene TRBV2; D unclear. Looked up from germline, CDR1 is SNHLY and CDR2 is FYNNEI. CDR3 length: 13 amino acids. Trimming left V 7 bases short and J 2 bases short, with 11 bases between. In DNA form, the CDR3 reads TGTGCCAGCAACTTGGGTTTACAAGAGACCCAGTACTTC. Amino acid sequence: CASNLGLQETQYF. The complete variable domain, with remaining parts taken from reference TRBV2 and TRBJ2-5, reads EPEVTQTPSHQVTQMGQEVILRCVPISNHLYFYWYRQILGQKVEFLVSFYNNEISEKSEIFDDQFSVERPDGSNFTLKIRSTKLEDSAMYFCASNLGLQETQYFGPGTRLLVL.

The chain joins TRBV29-1 to TRBJ2-2, with D possibly called TRBD1 or TRBD2 (5 bases each). V lost 7 bases and J 5 bases, leaving 14 bases between the germline ends. The CDR3 covers 13 residues. Germline V CDR1 and CDR2: SQVTM, ANQGSEA. Here the CDR3 DNA reads TGCAGCGAGGGGACCGGAGGAACCGGGGAGCTGTTTTTT. The encoded protein is CSEGTGGTGELFF.

V usage is TRBV18 and J usage is TRBJ2-3; either TRBD1 or TRBD2 may supply D (5 bases each). CDR3 size: 13 residues. V was clipped by 0 bases and J by 6 bases, with 7 bases between them. In germline, CDR1 is KGHSH, CDR2 LQKENI. Here the CDR3 DNA reads TGTGCCAGCTCACCACCCGGGGCGGATACGCAGTATTTT. It yields the protein CASSPPGADTQYF.